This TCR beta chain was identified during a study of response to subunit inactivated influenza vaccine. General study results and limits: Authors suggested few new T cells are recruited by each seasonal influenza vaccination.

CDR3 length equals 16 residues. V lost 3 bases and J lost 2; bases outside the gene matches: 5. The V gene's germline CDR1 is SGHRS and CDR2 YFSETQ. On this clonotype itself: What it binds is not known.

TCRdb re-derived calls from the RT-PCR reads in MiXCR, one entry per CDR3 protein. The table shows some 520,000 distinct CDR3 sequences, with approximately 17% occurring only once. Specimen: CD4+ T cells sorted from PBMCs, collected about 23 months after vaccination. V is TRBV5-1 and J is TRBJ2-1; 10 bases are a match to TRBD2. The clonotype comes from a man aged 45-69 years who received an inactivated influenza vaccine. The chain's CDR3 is CASSYSGGAAYNEQFF. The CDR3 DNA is TGCGCCAGCAGCTACAGCGGGGGGGCGGCCTACAATGAGCAGTTCTTC.